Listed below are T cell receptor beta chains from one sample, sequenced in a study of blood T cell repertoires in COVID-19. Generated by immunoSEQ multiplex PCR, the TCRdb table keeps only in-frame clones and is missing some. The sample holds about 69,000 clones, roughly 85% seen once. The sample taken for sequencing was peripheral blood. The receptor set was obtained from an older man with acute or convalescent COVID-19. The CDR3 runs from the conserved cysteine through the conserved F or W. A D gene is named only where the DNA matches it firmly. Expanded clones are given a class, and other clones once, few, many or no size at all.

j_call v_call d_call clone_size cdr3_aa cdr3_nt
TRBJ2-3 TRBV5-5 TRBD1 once CASSSPDRGTTDTQYF TGTGCCAGCAGCTCCCCGGACAGGGGGACCACAGATACGCAGTATTTT
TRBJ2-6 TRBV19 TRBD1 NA CASSPTGGSGANVLTF TGTGCCAGTAGTCCCACAGGGGGTTCTGGGGCCAACGTCCTGACTTTC
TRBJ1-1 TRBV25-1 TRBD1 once CASSAGQGFGRTEAFF TGTGCCAGCAGTGCGGGACAGGGGTTTGGGAGAACTGAAGCTTTCTTT
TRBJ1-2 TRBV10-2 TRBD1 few CASSETGNKGYTF TGCGCCAGCTCAGAGACAGGGAATAAGGGCTACACCTTC
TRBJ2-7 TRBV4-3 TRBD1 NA CASSQAFGTGRSEQYF TGCGCCAGCAGCCAAGCGTTTGGGACAGGGAGGAGCGAGCAGTACTTC
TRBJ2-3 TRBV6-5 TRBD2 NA CASSYGRGSTDTQYF TGTGCCAGCAGTTACGGGAGGGGTAGCACAGATACGCAGTATTTT
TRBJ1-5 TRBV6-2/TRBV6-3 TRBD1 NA CASRPDRGLAQHF TGTGCCAGCAGACCTGACAGGGGGCTGGCCCAGCATTTT
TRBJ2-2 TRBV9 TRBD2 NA CASSVAGGSATGELFF TGTGCCAGCAGCGTAGCTGGCGGGAGCGCCACCGGGGAGCTGTTTTTT
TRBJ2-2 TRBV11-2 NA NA CASSLGSRGGTGELFF TGTGCCAGCAGCTTAGGATCCCGGGGAGGCACCGGGGAGCTGTTTTTT
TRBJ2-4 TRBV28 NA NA CASSTSSNIQYF TGTGCCAGCAGCACTAGTAGTAACATTCAGTACTTC
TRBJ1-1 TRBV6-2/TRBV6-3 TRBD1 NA CASSTRGQGNTEAFF TGTGCCAGCAGTACTCGGGGACAGGGTAACACTGAAGCTTTCTTT
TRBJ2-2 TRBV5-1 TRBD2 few CASSLVGSGSSGELFF TGCGCCAGCAGCTTGGTTGGTAGCGGGAGTTCCGGGGAGCTGTTTTTT
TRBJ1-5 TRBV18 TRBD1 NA CASSRPGTAIDQPQHF TGTGCCAGCTCACGCCCCGGGACAGCTATAGATCAGCCCCAGCATTTT
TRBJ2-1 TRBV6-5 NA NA CASSYGGARANEQFF TGTGCCAGCAGTTACGGGGGCGCGAGGGCCAATGAGCAGTTCTTC
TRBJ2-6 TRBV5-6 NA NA CASSRRQFRSGANVLTF TGTGCCAGCAGCCGGCGACAGTTCCGCTCTGGGGCCAACGTCCTGACTTTC
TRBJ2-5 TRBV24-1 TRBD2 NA CATSLPGAGRDRETQYF TGTGCCACCTCTCTACCAGGAGCGGGACGAGATAGGGAGACCCAGTACTTC
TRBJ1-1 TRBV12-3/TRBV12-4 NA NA CASSLRGGTEAFF TGTGCCAGCAGTTTAAGGGGGGGCACTGAAGCTTTCTTT
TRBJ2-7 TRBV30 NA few CAWDRSPSNSYEQYF TGTGCCTGGGACCGGAGCCCCAGTAACTCCTACGAGCAGTACTTC
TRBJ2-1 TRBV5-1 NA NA CASSLHPGTRYNEQFF TGCGCCAGCAGCTTGCATCCAGGGACTCGGTACAATGAGCAGTTCTTC
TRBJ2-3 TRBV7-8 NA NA CASSFGLYTDTQYF TGTGCCAGCAGCTTCGGTCTATACACAGATACGCAGTATTTT
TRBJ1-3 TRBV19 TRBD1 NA CASSTGGSGNTIYF TGTGCCAGTAGTACAGGGGGCAGTGGAAACACCATATATTTT
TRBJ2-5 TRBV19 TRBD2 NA CASSIKLAGAGQETQYF TGTGCCAGTAGTATAAAACTAGCGGGAGCAGGGCAAGAGACCCAGTACTTC
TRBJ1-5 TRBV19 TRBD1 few CASNRGRTPSNQPQHF TGTGCCAGTAACAGGGGGAGGACCCCTAGCAATCAGCCCCAGCATTTT
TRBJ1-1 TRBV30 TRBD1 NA CAWSSTHRTGRDTEAFF TGTGCCTGGAGTAGTACCCACCGGACAGGGCGGGACACTGAAGCTTTCTTT
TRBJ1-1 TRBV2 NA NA CASSERVVNTEAFF TGTGCCAGCAGTGAGAGGGTGGTGAACACTGAAGCTTTCTTT
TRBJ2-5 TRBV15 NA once CATSRGLRDQETQYF TGTGCCACCAGCAGAGGGTTACGGGATCAAGAGACCCAGTACTTC
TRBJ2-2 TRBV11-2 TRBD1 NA CASSNTGGGTGELFF TGTGCCAGCAGCAACACAGGGGGCGGGACCGGGGAGCTGTTTTTT
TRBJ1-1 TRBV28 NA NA CASSLLERNTEAFF TGTGCCAGCAGTTTATTGGAGCGGAACACTGAAGCTTTCTTT
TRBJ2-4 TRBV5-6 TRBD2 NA CASSLAGGGWAKNIQYF TGTGCCAGCAGCTTGGCGGGAGGAGGATGGGCCAAAAACATTCAGTACTTC
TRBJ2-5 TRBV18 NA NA CASSPGTLGETQYF TGTGCCAGCTCACCTGGGACTCTCGGAGAGACCCAGTACTTC
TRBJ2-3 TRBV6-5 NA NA CASSYSTAPDTQYF TGTGCCAGCAGTTACTCGACTGCGCCAGATACGCAGTATTTT
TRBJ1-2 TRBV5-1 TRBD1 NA CASSLPDRGNGYTF TGCGCCAGCAGCTTGCCCGACAGGGGAAATGGCTACACCTTC
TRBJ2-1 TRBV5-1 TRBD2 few CASSGGGSGNNEQFF TGCGCCAGCAGCGGCGGCGGTAGCGGGAACAATGAGCAGTTCTTC
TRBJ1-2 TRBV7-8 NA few CASSLEGLGPAGYTF TGTGCCAGCAGCTTAGAGGGGCTGGGCCCTGCTGGCTACACCTTC
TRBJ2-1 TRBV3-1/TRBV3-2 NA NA CASSQEGGRSEQFF TGTGCCAGCAGCCAAGAGGGCGGGCGGAGTGAGCAGTTCTTC
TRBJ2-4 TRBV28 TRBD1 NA CASSLFGQGAKNIQYF TGTGCCAGCAGTTTATTCGGACAGGGGGCCAAAAACATTCAGTACTTC
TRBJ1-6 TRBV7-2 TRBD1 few CASSLVDRVTSPLHF TGTGCCAGCAGCTTAGTGGACAGGGTCACATCACCCCTCCACTTT
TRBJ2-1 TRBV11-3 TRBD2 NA CASSSLAGSSYNEQFF TGTGCCAGCAGCTCCTTAGCGGGCTCCTCCTACAATGAGCAGTTCTTC
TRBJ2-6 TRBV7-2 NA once CASSLGGVGANVLTF TGTGCCAGCAGCTTAGGGGGGGTAGGGGCCAACGTCCTGACTTTC
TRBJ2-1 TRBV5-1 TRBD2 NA CASSLEGRAFEQFF TGCGCCAGCAGCTTGGAAGGGAGGGCCTTTGAGCAGTTCTTC
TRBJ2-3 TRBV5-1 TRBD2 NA CASSGGLADDTQYF TGCGCCAGCAGCGGAGGACTAGCCGACGATACGCAGTATTTT
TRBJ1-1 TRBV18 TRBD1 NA CASSKQGVNTEAFF TGTGCCAGCTCCAAGCAGGGGGTGAACACTGAAGCTTTCTTT
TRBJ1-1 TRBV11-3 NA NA CASSLGGRVNTEAFF TGTGCCAGCAGCTTAGGGGGCCGCGTGAACACTGAAGCTTTCTTT
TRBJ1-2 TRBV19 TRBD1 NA CASSRDRAYGYTF TGTGCCAGTAGTAGGGACAGGGCCTATGGCTACACCTTC